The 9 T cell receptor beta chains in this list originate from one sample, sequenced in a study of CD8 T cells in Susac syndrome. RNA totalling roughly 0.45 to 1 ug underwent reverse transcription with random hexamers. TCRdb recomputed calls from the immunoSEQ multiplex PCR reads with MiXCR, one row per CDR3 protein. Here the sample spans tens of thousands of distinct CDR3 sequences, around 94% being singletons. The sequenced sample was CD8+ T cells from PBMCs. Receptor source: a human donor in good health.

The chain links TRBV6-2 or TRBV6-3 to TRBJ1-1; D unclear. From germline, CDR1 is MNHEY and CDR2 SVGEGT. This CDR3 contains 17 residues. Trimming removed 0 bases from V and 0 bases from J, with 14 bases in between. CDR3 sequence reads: CASSYSRARRMNTEAFF. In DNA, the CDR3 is TGTGCCAGCAGTTACTCGAGGGCGCGCCGGATGAACACTGAAGCTTTCTTT.

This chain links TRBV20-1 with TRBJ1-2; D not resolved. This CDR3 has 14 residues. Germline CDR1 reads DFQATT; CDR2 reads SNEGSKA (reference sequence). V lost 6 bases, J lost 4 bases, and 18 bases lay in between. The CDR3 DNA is TGCAGTGCGCCCCCCGGTCGGCGGCCCTATGGCTACACCTTC. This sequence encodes CSAPPGRRPYGYTF.

CDR3 DNA sequence: TGTGCCAGCAGCTTAGAAGGGGCTAGCGGGACGCAAGAGACCCAGTACTTC. As protein: CASSLEGASGTQETQYF. The J gene is TRBJ2-5, the V gene TRBV11-2; 9 bases agree with TRBD2. CDR3 length: 17 residues. CDR1 and CDR2 from the germline V gene are SGHAT and FQNNGV. The V segment lost 0 bases and the J segment 2 bases; nucleotides outside the gene matches: 7.

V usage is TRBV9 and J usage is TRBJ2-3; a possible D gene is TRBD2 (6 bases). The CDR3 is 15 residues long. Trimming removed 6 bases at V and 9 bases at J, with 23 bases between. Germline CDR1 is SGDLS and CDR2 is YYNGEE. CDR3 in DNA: TGTGCCAGCACTCAATCCTCCGGGGGACTGGGGACGCAGTATTTT. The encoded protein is CASTQSSGGLGTQYF.

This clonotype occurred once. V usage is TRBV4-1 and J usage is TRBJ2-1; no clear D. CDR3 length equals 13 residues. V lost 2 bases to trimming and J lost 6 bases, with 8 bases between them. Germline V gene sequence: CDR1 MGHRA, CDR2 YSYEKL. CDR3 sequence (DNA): TGCGCCAGCAGCCAACTAGTAGGCAATGAGCAGTTCTTC. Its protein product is CASSQLVGNEQFF.

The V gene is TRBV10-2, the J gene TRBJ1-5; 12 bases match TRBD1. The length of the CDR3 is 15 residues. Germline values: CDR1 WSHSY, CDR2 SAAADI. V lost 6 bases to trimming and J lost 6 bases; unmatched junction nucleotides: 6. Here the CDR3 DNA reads TGCGCCAGCAGCCCGGGGACAGGGGGCAGTCAGCCCCAGCATTTT. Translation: CASSPGTGGSQPQHF.

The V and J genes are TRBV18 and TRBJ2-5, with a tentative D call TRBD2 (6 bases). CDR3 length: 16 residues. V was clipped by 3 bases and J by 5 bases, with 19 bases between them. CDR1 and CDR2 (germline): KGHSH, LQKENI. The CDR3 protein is CASSPGEAGLRETQYF. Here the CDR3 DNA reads TGTGCCAGCTCACCGGGTGAGGCGGGATTGAGGGAGACCCAGTACTTC. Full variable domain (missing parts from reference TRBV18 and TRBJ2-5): NAGVMQNPRHLVRRRGQEARLRCSPMKGHSHVYWYRQLPEEGLKFMVYLQKENIIDESGMPKERFSAEFPKEGPSILRIQQVVRGDSAAYFCASSPGEAGLRETQYFGPGTRLLVL.

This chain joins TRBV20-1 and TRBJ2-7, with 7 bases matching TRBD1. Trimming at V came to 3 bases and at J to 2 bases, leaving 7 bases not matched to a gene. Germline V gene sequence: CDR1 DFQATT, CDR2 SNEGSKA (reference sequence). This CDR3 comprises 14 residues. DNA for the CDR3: TGCAGTGCTAGGACCTCACAGGGGCCCTACGAGCAGTACTTC. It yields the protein CSARTSQGPYEQYF.

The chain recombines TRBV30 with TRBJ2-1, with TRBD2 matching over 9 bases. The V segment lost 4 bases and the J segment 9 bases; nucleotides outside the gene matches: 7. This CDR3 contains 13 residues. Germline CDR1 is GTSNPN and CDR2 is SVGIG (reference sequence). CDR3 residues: CAWTGLARREQFF. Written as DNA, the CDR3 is TGTGCCTGGACTGGACTAGCGAGGCGTGAGCAGTTCTTC.